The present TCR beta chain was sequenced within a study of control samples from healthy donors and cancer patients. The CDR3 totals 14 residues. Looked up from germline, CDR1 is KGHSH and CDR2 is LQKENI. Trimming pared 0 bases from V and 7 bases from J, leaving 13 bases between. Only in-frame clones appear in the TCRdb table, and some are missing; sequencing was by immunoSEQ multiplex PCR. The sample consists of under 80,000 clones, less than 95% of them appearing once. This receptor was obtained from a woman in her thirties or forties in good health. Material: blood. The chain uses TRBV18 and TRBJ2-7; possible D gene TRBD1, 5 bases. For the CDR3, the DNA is TGTGCCAGCTCACCACCGCGACAGCCGAGGGAGCAGTACTTC. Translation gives CASSPPRQPREQYF.